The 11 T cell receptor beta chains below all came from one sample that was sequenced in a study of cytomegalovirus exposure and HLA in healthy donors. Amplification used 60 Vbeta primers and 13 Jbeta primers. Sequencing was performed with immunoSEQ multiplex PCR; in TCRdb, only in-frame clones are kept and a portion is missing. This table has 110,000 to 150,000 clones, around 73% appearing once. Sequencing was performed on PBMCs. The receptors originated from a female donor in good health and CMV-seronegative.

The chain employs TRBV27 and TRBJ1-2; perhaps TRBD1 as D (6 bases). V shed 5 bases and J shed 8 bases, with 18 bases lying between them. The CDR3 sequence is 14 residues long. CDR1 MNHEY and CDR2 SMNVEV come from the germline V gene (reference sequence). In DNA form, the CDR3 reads TGTGCCAGCAGTCCAATAACAGGGATGGGAGGCTACACCTTC. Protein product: CASSPITGMGGYTF.

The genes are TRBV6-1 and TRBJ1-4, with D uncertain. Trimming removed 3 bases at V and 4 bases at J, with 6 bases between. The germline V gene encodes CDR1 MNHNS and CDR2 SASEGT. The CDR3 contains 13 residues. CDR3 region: CASSDRSNEKLFF. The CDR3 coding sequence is TGTGCCAGCAGTGACAGAAGTAATGAAAAACTGTTTTTT.

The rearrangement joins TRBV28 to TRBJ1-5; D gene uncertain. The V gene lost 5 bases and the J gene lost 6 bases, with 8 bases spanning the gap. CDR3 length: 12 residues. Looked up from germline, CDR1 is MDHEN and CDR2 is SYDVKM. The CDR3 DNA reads TGTGCCAGCAGTCCCCCGGGTCAGCCCCAGCATTTT. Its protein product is CASSPPGQPQHF.

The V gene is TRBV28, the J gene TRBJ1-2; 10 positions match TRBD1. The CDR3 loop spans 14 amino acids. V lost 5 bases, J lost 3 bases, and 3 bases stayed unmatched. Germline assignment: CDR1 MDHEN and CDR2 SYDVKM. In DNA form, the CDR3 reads TGTGCCAGCAGTGTAGGGACAGGGGACTATGGCTACACCTTC. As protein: CASSVGTGDYGYTF.

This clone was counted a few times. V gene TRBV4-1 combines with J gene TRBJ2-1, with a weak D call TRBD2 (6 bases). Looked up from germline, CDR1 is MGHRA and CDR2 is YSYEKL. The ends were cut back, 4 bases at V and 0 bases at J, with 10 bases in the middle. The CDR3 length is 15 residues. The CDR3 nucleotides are TGCGCCAGCAGCCCACTAGCAACCTCCTACAATGAGCAGTTCTTC. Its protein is CASSPLATSYNEQFF.

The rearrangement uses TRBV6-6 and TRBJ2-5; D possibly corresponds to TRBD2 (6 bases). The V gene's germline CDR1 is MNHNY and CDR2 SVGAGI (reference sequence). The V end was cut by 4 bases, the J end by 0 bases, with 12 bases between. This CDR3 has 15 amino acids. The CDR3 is CASSWAGSNQETQYF. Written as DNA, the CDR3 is TGTGCCAGCAGTTGGGCGGGATCAAACCAAGAGACCCAGTACTTC.

The CDR3 loop is CSVAEGSYEQYF. The CDR3 bases are TGCAGCGTTGCGGAGGGCTCCTACGAGCAGTACTTC. This chain uses TRBV29-1 with TRBJ2-7; the D gene is possibly TRBD2 (6 bases). CDR3 size: 12 residues. The V gene lost 4 bases and the J gene lost 0 bases, with 7 bases spanning the gap. Germline V CDR1 and CDR2: SQVTM, ANQGSEA.

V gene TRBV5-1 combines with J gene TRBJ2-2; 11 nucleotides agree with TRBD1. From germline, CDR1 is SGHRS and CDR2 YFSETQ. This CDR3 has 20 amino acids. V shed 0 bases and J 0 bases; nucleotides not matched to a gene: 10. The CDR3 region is CASSLAGTGGTNTNTGELFF. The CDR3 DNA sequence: TGCGCCAGCAGCTTGGCCGGGACAGGGGGAACTAACACGAACACCGGGGAGCTGTTTTTT.

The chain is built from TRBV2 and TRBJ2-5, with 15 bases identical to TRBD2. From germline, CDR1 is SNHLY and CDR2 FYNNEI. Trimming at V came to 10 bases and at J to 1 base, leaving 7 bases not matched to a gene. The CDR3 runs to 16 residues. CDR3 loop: CATLGTSGGPQETQYF. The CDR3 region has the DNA TGTGCCACTCTGGGGACTAGCGGGGGGCCCCAAGAGACCCAGTACTTC.

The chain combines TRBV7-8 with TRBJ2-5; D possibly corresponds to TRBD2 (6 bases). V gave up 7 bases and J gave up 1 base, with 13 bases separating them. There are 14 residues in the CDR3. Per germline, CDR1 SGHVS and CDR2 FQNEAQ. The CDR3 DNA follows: TGTGCCAGCACCGAAGCGGGCCCCCAAGAGACCCAGTACTTC. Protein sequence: CASTEAGPQETQYF.

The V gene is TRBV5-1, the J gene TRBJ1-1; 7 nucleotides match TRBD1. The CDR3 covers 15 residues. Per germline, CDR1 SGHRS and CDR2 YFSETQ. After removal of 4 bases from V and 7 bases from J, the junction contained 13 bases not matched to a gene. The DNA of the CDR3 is TGCGCCAGCAGCAGAGGCGGGACAGCCGAGTTTGAAGCTTTCTTT. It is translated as CASSRGGTAEFEAFF. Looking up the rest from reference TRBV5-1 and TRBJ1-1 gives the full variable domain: KAGVTQTPRYLIKTRGQQVTLSCSPISGHRSVSWYQQTPGQGLQFLFEYFSETQRNKGNFPGRFSGRQFSNSRSEMNVSTLELGDSALYLCASSRGGTAEFEAFFGQGTRLTVV.